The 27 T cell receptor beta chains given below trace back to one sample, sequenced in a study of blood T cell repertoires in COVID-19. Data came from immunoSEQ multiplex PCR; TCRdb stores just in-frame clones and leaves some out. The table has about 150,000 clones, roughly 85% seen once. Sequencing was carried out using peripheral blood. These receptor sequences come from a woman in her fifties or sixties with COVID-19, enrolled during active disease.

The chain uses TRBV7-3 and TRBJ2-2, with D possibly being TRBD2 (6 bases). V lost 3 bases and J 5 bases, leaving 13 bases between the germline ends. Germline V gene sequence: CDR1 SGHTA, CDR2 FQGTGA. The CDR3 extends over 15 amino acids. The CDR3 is CASSLGGIGTGELFF. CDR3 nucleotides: TGTGCCAGCAGCTTGGGCGGGATAGGAACCGGGGAGCTGTTTTTT.

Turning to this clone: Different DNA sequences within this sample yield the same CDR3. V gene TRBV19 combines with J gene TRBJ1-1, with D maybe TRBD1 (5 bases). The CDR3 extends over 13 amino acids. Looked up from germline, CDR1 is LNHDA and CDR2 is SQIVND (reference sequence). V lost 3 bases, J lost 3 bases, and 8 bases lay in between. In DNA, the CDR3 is TGTGCCAGTAGTATTGTCAGGGACACTGAAGCTTTCTTT. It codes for CASSIVRDTEAFF.

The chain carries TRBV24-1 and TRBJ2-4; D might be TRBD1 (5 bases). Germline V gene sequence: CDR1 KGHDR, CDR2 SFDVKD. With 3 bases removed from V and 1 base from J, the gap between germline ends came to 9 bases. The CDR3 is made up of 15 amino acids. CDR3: CATSDPTEAKNIQYF. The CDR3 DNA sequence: TGTGCCACCAGTGATCCGACAGAGGCCAAAAACATTCAGTACTTC.

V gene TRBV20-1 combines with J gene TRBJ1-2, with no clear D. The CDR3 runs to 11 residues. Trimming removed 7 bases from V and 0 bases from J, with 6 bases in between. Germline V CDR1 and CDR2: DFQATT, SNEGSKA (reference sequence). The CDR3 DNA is TGCAGTGGGGAGTCTAACTATGGCTACACCTTC. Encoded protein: CSGESNYGYTF.

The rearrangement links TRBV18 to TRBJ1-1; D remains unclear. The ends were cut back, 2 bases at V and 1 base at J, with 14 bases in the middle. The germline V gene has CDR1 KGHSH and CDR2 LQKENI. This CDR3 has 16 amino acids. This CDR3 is CASSPWTPSENTEAFF. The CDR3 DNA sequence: TGTGCCAGCTCACCATGGACTCCCTCGGAGAACACTGAAGCTTTCTTT. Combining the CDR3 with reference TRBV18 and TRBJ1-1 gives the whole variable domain NAGVMQNPRHLVRRRGQEARLRCSPMKGHSHVYWYRQLPEEGLKFMVYLQKENIIDESGMPKERFSAEFPKEGPSILRIQQVVRGDSAAYFCASSPWTPSENTEAFFGQGTRLTVV.

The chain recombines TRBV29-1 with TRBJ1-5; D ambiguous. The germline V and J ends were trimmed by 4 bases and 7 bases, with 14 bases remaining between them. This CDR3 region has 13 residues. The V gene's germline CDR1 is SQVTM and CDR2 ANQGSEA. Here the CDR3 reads CSVAPLPGQPQHF. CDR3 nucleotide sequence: TGCAGCGTTGCGCCGCTCCCGGGACAGCCCCAGCATTTT.

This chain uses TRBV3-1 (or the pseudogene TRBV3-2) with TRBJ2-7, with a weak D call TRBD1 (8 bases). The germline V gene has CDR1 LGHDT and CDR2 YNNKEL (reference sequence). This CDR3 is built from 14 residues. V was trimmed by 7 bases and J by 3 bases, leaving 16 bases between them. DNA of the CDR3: TGTGCCAGCAACCGGGGGGACAGGAGCTACGAGCAGTACTTC. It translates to CASNRGDRSYEQYF.

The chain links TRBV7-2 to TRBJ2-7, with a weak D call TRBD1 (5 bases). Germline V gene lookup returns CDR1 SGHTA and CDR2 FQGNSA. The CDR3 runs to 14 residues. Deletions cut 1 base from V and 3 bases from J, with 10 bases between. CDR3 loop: CASSLGQNSYEQYF. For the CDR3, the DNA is TGTGCCAGCAGCTTAGGACAGAACAGCTACGAGCAGTACTTC. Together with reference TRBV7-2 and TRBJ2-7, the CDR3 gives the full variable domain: GAGVSQSPSNKVTEKGKDVELRCDPISGHTALYWYRQSLGQGLEFLIYFQGNSAPDKSGLPSDRFSAERTGGSVSTLTIQRTQQEDSAVYLCASSLGQNSYEQYFGPGTRLTVT.

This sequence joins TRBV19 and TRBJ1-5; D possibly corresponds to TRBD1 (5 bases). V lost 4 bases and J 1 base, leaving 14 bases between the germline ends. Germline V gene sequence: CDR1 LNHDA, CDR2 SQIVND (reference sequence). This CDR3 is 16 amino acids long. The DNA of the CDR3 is TGTGCCAGTAGTAGGTTAGGGGTGGTCAGCAATCAGCCCCAGCATTTT. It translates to CASSRLGVVSNQPQHF.

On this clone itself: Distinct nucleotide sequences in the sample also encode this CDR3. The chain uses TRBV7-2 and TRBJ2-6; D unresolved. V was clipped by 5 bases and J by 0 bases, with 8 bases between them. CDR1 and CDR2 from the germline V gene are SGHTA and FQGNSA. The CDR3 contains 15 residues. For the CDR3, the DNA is TGTGCCAGCAGCCTGAGGCGCTCTGGGGCCAACGTCCTGACTTTC. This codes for CASSLRRSGANVLTF.

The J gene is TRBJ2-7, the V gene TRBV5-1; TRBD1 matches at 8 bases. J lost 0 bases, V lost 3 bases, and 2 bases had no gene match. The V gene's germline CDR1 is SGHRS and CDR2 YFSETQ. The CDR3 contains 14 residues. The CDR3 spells CASSWTGSSYEQYF. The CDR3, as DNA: TGCGCCAGCAGCTGGACAGGGTCCTCCTACGAGCAGTACTTC.

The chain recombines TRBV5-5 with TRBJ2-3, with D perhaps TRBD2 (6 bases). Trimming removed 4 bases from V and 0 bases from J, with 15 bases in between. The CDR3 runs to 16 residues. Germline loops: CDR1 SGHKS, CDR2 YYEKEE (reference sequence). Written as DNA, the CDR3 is TGTGCCAGCAGCCCCGGAGGGGCGCCTAGCACAGATACGCAGTATTTT. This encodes CASSPGGAPSTDTQYF.

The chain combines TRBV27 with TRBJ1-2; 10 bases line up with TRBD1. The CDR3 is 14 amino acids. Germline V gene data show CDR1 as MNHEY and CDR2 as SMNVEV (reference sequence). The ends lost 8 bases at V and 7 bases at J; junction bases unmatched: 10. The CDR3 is CASGAQGTGAGYTF. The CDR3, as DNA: TGTGCCAGCGGCGCGCAAGGGACAGGGGCTGGCTACACCTTC.

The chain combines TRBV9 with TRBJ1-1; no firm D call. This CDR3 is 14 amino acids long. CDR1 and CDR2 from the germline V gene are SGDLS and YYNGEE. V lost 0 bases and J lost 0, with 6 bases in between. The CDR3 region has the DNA TGTGCCAGCAGCGTAGGGCAGATGAACACTGAAGCTTTCTTT. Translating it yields CASSVGQMNTEAFF.

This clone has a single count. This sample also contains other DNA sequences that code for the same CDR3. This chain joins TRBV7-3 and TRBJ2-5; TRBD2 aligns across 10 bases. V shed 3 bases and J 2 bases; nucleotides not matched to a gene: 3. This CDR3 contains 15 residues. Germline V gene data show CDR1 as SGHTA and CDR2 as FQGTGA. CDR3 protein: CASSLLAGVQETQYF. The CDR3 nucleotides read TGTGCCAGCAGCTTGCTAGCGGGAGTACAAGAGACCCAGTACTTC.

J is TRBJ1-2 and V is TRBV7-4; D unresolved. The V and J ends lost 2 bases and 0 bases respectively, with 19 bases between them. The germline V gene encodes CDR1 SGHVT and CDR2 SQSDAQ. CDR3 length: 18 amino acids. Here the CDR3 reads CASSLRVPSTRANYGYTF. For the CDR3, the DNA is TGTGCCAGCAGCTTAAGGGTCCCAAGCACGAGGGCTAACTATGGCTACACCTTC. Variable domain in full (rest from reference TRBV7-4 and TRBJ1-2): GAGVSQSPRYKVAKRGRDVALRCDSISGHVTLYWYRQTLGQGSEVLTYSQSDAQRDKSGRPSGRFSAERPERSVSTLKIQRTEQGDSAVYLCASSLRVPSTRANYGYTFGSGTRLTVV.

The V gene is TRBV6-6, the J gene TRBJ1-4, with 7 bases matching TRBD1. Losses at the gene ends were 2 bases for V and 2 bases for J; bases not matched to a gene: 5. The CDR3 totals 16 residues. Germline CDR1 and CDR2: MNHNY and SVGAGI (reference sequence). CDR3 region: CASSYGPGQTNEKLFF. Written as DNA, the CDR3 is TGTGCCAGCAGTTACGGCCCGGGACAGACTAATGAAAAACTGTTTTTT.

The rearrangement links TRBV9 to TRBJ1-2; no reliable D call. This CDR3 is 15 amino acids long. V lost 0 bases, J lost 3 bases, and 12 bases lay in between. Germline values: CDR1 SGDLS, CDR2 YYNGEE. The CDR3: CASSVEVREYYGYTF. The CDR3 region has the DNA TGTGCCAGCAGCGTAGAGGTGAGGGAGTACTATGGCTACACCTTC.

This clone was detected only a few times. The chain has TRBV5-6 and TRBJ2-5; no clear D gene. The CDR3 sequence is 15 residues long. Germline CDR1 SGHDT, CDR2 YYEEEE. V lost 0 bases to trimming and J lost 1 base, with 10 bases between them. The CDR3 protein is CASSLVPGAQETQYF. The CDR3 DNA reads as TGTGCCAGCAGCTTGGTTCCAGGTGCCCAAGAGACCCAGTACTTC.

The DNA for the CDR3 is TGTGCCAGCAGCAAAGTAGGACAGGAGGGGAGCAATCAGCCCCAGCATTTT. Its protein is CASSKVGQEGSNQPQHF. V is TRBV21-1 and J is TRBJ1-5; the table gives TRBD1 as D, unverified against the DNA. TRBV21-1 corresponds to a pseudogene. The CDR3 sequence is 17 residues long.

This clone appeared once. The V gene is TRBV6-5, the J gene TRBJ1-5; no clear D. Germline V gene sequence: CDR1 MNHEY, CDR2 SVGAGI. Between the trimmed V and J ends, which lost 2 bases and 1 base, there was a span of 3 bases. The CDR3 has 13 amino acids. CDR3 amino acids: CASSYQSNQPQHF. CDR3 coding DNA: TGTGCCAGCAGTTACCAAAGCAATCAGCCCCAGCATTTT.

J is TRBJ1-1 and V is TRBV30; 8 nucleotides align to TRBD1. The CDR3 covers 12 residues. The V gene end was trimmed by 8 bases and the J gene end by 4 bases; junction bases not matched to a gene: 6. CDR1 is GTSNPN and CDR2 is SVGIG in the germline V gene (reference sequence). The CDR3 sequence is CAEQQGGTEAFF. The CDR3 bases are TGTGCCGAACAACAGGGGGGCACTGAAGCTTTCTTT. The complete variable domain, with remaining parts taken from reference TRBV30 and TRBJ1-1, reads SQTIHQWPATLVQPVGSPLSLECTVEGTSNPNLYWYRQAAGRGLQLLFYSVGIGQISSEVPQNLSASRPQDRQFILSSKKLLLSDSGFYLCAEQQGGTEAFFGQGTRLTVV.

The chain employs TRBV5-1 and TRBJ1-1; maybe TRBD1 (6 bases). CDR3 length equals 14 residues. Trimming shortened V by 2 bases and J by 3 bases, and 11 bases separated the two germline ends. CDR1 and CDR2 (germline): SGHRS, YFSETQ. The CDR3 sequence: CASSLAGADTEAFF. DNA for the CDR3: TGCGCCAGCAGCTTAGCGGGGGCGGACACTGAAGCTTTCTTT.

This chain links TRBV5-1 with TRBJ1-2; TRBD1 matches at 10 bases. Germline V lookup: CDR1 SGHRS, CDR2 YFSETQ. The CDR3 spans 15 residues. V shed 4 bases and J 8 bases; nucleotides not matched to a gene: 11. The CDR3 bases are TGCGCCAGCAGCAACCCGACAGGGGGCGCGTCCGGCTACACCTTC. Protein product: CASSNPTGGASGYTF.

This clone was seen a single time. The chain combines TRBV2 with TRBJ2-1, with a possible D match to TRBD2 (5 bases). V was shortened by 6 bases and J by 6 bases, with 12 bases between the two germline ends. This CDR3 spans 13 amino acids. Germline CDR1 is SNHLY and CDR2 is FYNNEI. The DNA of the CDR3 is TGTGCCAGCAGAGAGCGACTACTCAATGAGCAGTTCTTC. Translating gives CASRERLLNEQFF.

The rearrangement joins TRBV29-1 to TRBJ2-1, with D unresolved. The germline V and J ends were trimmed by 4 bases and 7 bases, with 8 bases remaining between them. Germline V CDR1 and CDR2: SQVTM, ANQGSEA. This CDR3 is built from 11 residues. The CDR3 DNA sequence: TGCAGCGTTGTGCCCGGGAATGAGCAGTTCTTC. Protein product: CSVVPGNEQFF.

The CDR3 DNA is TGCAGCGTTGCGGGGGACTCTGGAAACACCATATATTTT. Amino acid sequence: CSVAGDSGNTIYF. The chain recombines TRBV29-1 with TRBJ1-3; tentative D call: TRBD1 (5 bases). CDR3 length: 13 residues. Germline lookup yields CDR1 SQVTM and CDR2 ANQGSEA. V was shortened by 4 bases and J by 0 bases, with 7 bases between the two germline ends.